This T cell receptor beta chain was sequenced for a study of CD8 T cells in ankylosing spondylitis. The V end was cut by 0 bases, the J end by 3 bases, with 5 bases between. CDR3 size: 14 residues. From germline, CDR1 is ENHRY and CDR2 SYGVKD. TCRdb reanalysed the 5' RACE reads using MiXCR and keeps one entry per CDR3 protein. The sample carries fewer than 130,000 distinct CDR3 sequences, nearly 25% recorded once. The material sequenced was synovial fluid, either unsorted or a sorted T cell fraction (not recorded which). The V gene is TRBV10-3, the J gene TRBJ2-2; D unclear. The TCR originated in a male donor with ankylosing spondylitis. The CDR3, as DNA: TGTGCCATCAGTGAGTCAGTGGACACCGGGGAGCTGTTTTTT. Translated, it gives CAISESVDTGELFF.